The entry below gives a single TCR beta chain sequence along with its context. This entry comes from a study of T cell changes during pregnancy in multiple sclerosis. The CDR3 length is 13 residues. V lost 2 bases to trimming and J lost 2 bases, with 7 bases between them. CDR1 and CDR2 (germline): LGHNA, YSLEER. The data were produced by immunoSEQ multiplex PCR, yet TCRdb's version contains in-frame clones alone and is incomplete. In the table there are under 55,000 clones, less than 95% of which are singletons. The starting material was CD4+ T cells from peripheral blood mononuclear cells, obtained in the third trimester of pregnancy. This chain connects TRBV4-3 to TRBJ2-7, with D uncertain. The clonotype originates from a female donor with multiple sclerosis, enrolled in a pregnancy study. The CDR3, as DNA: TGCGCCAGCAGCCAAACAGTAGCCTACGAGCAGTACTTC. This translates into CASSQTVAYEQYF.